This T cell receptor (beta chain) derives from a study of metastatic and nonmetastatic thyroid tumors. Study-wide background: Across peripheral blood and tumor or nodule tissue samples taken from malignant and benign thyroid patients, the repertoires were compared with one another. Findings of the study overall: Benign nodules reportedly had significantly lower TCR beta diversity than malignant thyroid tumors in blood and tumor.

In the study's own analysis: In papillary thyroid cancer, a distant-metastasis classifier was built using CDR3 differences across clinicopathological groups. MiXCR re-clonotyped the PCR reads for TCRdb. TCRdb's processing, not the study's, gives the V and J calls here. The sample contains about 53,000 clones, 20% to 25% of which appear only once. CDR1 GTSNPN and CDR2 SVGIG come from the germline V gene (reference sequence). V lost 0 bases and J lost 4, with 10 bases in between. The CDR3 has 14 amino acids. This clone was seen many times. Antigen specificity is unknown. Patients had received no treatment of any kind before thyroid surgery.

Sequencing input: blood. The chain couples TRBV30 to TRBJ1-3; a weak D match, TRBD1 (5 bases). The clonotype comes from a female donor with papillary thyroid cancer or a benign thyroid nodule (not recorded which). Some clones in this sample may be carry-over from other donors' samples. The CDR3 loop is CAWSVGGLGNTIYF. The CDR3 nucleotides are TGTGCCTGGAGTGTCGGGGGTCTGGGAAACACCATATATTTT.